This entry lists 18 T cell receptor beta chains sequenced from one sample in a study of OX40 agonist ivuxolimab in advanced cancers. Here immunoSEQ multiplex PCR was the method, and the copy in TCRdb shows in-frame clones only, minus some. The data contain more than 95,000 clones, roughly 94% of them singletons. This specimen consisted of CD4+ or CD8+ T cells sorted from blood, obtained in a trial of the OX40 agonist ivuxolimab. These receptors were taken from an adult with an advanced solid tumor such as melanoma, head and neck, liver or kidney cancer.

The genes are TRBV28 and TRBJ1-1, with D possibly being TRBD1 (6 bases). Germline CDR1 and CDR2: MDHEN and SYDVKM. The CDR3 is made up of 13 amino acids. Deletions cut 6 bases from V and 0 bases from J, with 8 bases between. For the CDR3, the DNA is TGTGCCAGCAGCCGGGGGCTGAACACTGAAGCTTTCTTT. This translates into CASSRGLNTEAFF.

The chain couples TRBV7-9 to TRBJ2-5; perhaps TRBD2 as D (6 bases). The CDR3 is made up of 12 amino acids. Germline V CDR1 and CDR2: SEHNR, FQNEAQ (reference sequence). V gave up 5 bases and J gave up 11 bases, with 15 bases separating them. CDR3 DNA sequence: TGTGCCAGCAGCAGCGGGCCCGGGAAGCAGTACTTC. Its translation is CASSSGPGKQYF.

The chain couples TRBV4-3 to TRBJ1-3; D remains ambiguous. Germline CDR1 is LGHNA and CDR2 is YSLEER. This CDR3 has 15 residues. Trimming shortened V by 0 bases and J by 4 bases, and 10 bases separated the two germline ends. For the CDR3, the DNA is TGCGCCAGCAGCCAAGAGGGTTTTGTGGGAAACACCATATATTTT. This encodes CASSQEGFVGNTIYF.

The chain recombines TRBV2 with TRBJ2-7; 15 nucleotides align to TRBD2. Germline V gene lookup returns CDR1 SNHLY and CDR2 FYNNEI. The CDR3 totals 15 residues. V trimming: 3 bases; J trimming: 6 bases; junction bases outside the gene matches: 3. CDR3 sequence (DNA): TGTGCCAGCAGTGACCCGGGACTAGCGGGAGGCGAGCAGTACTTC. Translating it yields CASSDPGLAGGEQYF.

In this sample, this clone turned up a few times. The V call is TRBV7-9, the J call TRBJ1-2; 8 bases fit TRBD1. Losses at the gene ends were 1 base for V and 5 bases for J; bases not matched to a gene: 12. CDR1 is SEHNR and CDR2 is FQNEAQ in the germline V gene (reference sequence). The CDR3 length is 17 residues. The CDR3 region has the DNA TGTGCCAGCAGCTTAGACCCGGGACAGGCCCGTAGGTATGGCTACACCTTC. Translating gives CASSLDPGQARRYGYTF.

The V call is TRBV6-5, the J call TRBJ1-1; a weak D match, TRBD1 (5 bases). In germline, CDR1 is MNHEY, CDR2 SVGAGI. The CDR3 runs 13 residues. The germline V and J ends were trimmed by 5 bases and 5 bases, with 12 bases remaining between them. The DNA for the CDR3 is TGTGCCAGCAGTCCGAGTTGGGGGACTGAAGCTTTCTTT. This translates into CASSPSWGTEAFF.

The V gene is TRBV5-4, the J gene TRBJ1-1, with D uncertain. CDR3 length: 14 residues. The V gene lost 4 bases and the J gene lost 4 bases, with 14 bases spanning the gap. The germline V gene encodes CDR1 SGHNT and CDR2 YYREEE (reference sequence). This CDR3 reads CASSHGKEGTEAFF. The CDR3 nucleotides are TGTGCCAGCAGCCATGGGAAGGAGGGCACTGAAGCTTTCTTT.

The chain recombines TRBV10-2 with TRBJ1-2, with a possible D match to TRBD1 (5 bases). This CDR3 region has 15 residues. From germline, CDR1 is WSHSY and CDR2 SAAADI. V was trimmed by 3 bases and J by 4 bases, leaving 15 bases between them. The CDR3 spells CASSEKGSYSYGYTF. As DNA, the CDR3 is TGCGCCAGCAGTGAAAAGGGGAGCTACAGCTATGGCTACACCTTC.

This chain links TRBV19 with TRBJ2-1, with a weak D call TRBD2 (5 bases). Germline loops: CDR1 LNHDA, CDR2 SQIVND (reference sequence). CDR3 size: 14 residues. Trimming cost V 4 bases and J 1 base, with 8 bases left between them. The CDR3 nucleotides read TGTGCCAGTAGTACAGCGGTTTCCTACAATGAGCAGTTCTTC. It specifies CASSTAVSYNEQFF.

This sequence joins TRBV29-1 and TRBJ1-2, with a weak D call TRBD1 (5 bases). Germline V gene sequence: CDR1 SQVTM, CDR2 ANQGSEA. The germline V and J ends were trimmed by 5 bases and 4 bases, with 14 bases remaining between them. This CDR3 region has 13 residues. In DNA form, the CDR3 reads TGCAGCGTTCATACCGGGGCCCGCTATGGCTACACCTTC. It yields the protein CSVHTGARYGYTF.

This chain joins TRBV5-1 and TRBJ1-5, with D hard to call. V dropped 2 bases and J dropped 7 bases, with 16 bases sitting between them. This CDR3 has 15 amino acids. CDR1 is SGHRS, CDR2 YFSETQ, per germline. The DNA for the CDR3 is TGCGCCAGCAGCTTAGGTATCGATATGAGACAGCCCCAGCATTTT. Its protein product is CASSLGIDMRQPQHF.

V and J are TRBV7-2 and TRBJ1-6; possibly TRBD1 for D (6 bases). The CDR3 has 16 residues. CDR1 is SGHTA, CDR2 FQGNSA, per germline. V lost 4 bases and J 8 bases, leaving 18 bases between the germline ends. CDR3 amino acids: CASSSRGSFTHSPLHF. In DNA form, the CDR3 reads TGTGCCAGCAGCTCTAGGGGGTCCTTTACACATTCACCCCTCCACTTT.

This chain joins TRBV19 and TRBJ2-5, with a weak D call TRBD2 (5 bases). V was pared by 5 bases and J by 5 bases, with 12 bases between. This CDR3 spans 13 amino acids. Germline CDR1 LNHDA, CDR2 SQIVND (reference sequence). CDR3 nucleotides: TGTGCCAGTAGTTTTAGCAGAGGGGAGACCCAGTACTTC. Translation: CASSFSRGETQYF.

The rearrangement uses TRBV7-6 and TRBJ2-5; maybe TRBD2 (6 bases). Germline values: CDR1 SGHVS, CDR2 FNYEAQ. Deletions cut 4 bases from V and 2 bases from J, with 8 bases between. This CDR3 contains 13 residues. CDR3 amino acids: CASSSLAQETQYF. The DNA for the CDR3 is TGTGCCAGCAGCTCTCTAGCGCAAGAGACCCAGTACTTC.

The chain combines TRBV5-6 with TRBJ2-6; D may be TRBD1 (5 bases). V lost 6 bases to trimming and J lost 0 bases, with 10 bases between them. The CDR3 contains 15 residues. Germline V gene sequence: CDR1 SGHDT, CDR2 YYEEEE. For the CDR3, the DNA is TGTGCCAGCAACAGGAAGACCTCTGGGGCCAACGTCCTGACTTTC. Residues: CASNRKTSGANVLTF.

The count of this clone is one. Here the CDR3 reads CASSWRDGAGGEQYF. The CDR3 region has the DNA TGCGCCAGCAGCTGGAGGGATGGGGCGGGGGGCGAGCAGTACTTC. The gene calls are TRBV5-1 and TRBJ2-7, with 8 bases identical to TRBD2. J was trimmed by 6 bases and V by 3 bases; bases with no gene match: 11. This CDR3 is 15 amino acids long. Looked up from germline, CDR1 is SGHRS and CDR2 is YFSETQ.

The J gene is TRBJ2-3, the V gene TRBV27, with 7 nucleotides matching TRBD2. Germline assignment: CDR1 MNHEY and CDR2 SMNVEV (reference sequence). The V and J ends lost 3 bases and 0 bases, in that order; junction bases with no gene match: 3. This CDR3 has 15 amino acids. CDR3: CASSFLAASTDTQYF. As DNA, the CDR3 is TGTGCCAGCAGTTTCCTAGCGGCAAGCACAGATACGCAGTATTTT.

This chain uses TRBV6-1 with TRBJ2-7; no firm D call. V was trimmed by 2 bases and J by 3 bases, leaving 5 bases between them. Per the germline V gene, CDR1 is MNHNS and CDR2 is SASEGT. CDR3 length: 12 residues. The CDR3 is CASSESFYEQYF. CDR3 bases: TGTGCCAGCAGTGAAAGCTTCTACGAGCAGTACTTC.